This T cell receptor (beta chain) comes out of a study of T-cell memory formation after mild COVID-19. 5'RACE with constant-segment primers built TCRalpha and TCRbeta cDNA libraries with UMIs. TCRdb passed the 5' RACE reads through MiXCR, listing each CDR3 protein once. The data hold 120,000 to 150,000 distinct CDR3 sequences, with about 6% observed a single time. Study-level results: Pre-infection memory showed some responding clones, and this suggested that cross-reactive memory joined.

Ten or more counts support this clonotype. Its antigen is not identified. CDR3 length equals 12 residues. V was cut by 4 bases and J by 0 bases, with 7 bases left in between. Germline V CDR1 and CDR2: SQVTM, ANQGSEA. This sequence joins TRBV29-1 and TRBJ2-7; no firm D call. Sequencing was performed on PBMCs or a T cell subset sorted from them (not recorded which). The TCR was taken from an adult woman who had mild COVID-19 (a few samples of this study predate the infection). Cell type and time point are not known. The CDR3 loop is CSVGVSSYEQYF. In DNA, the CDR3 is TGCAGCGTTGGTGTGAGCTCCTACGAGCAGTACTTC.